These T cell receptor beta chains were read from a single sample in a study of blood T cells in healthy people across ages. MiXCR was run by TCRdb on the 5' RACE reads, yielding one entry per CDR3 protein. Of about 580,000 distinct CDR3 sequences in the sample, 45% to 55% were seen once. Sequences were obtained from blood. These receptors were taken from a man older than 75 in good health. Each CDR3 is given with its conserved first and last residue.

v_gene	j_gene	CDR3aa
TRBV6-6	TRBJ2-1	CASSLEGGEVGEQFF
TRBV12-3/TRBV12-4	TRBJ2-7	CASQGTWGSYEQYF
TRBV12-3/TRBV12-4	TRBJ1-5	CASSERGHSNQPQHF
TRBV7-7	TRBJ2-5	CASSPSTRGETQYF
TRBV24-1	TRBJ2-1	CATSEQGPSYNEQFF
TRBV27	TRBJ2-2	CASSLIPQQGQTGELFF
TRBV7-2	NA	CASSFFLDQETQFF
TRBV28	TRBJ2-7	CASRGGATWEQYF
TRBV7-9	NA	CASSDPRQMSSYNEQYF
TRBV5-1	TRBJ2-1	CASSFTTSGGYNEQFF
TRBV20-1	TRBJ1-2	CSADPPLVGRGYTF
TRBV9	TRBJ1-5	CASNGTDMGNQPQHF
TRBV6-2/TRBV6-3	TRBJ2-1	CASSRRRDSYNEQFF
TRBV6-5	TRBJ2-7	CASSVHQPGQVQYF